The 31 T cell receptor beta chains below were found in one sample sequenced in a study of CD8+ T cells in alopecia areata (dated by TCRdb to 2017 to 2018). The library was generated by the immunoSEQ multiplex PCR assay. RNA was extracted from all samples and reverse transcribed into cDNA, which served as template for TCR sequencing. Sourced from immuneACCESS, this table was stored by TCRdb with only in-frame sequences that have V and J called. A share of the clones is absent; for the studies checked, an unresolved V gene accounts for under half, and the remainder has no known explanation. Counted in this sample were 190,000 or so clones; around 56% of them appeared once. Clones ranked in the top ten supply roughly 3.3% of the sample. The time point label here, explained by the study, means: less than five weeks on oral tofacitinib. What this sample's treatment or condition label stands for: oral pan-JAK inhibitor, 5-10 mg twice daily.

The source was CD4+ T cells sorted from blood, collected at week 4, from a patient treated with tofacitinib. Source of these receptors: a human donor with alopecia areata.

This chain uses TRBV4-1 with TRBJ1-6; a weak D match, TRBD1 (5 bases). The germline V gene encodes CDR1 MGHRA and CDR2 YSYEKL. There are 17 residues in the CDR3. V was cut by 0 bases and J by 10 bases, with 19 bases left in between. The chain's CDR3 is CASSQDIGQGEGSPLHF. DNA of the CDR3: TGCGCCAGCAGCCAAGATATAGGGCAGGGAGAGGGATCACCCCTCCACTTT.

The V and J genes are TRBV28 and TRBJ1-2; 8 positions agree with TRBD1. J gave up 5 bases and V 11 bases, and 13 bases lay outside the gene matches. This CDR3 spans 14 amino acids. From germline, CDR1 is MDHEN and CDR2 SYDVKM. The CDR3 bases are TGTGCCCTGGGAGACCCAGGGGGCTCTTATGGCTACACCTTC. This sequence encodes CALGDPGGSYGYTF.

In its sample, this clone was seen a few times. The chain recombines TRBV2 with TRBJ2-1; D is ambiguous. V was clipped by 5 bases and J by 7 bases, with 15 bases between them. The CDR3 is 14 residues long. Germline V gene data show CDR1 as SNHLY and CDR2 as FYNNEI. The DNA for the CDR3 is TGTGCCAGCAGTCTCCTCCGTGGAGAGAATGAGCAGTTCTTC. Translation gives CASSLLRGENEQFF.

The V call is TRBV7-2, the J call TRBJ2-3; TRBD2 is a possible D gene (6 bases). Germline values: CDR1 SGHTA, CDR2 FQGNSA. The CDR3 length is 14 residues. Trimming shortened V by 3 bases and J by 6 bases, and 13 bases separated the two germline ends. CDR3 sequence reads: CASSLGAGSDTQYF. The DNA for the CDR3 is TGTGCCAGCAGCTTGGGTGCGGGGTCCGATACGCAGTATTTT.

The chain links TRBV29-1 to TRBJ1-4; TRBD1 matches at 10 bases. CDR1 SQVTM and CDR2 ANQGSEA come from the germline V gene. The CDR3 covers 14 residues. The V segment lost 6 bases and the J segment 0 bases; nucleotides outside the gene matches: 1. The CDR3 nucleotides read TGCAGCGTGGACAGGGGGGCAACTAATGAAAAACTGTTTTTT. It encodes CSVDRGATNEKLFF.

The chain carries TRBV7-3 and TRBJ1-1; TRBD1 matches at 10 bases. Germline loops: CDR1 SGHTA, CDR2 FQGTGA. The V segment lost 5 bases and the J segment 5 bases; nucleotides outside the gene matches: 8. The CDR3 is 15 residues long. CDR3: CASSDPRDRGTEAFF. The CDR3 region has the DNA TGTGCCAGCAGCGATCCCCGGGACAGGGGAACTGAAGCTTTCTTT.

The chain links TRBV30 to TRBJ2-5; 8 nucleotides align to TRBD1. Germline assignment: CDR1 GTSNPN and CDR2 SVGIG (reference sequence). The CDR3 extends over 13 amino acids. CDR3 protein: CGGTGAGGETQYF. The CDR3 DNA sequence: TGTGGAGGGACAGGCGCAGGGGGAGAGACCCAGTACTTC.

This sequence joins TRBV30 and TRBJ2-2; D not resolved. Germline V gene lookup returns CDR1 GTSNPN and CDR2 SVGIG (reference sequence). The ends were cut back, 4 bases at V and 4 bases at J, with 7 bases in the middle. This CDR3 is 12 amino acids long. CDR3 sequence (DNA): TGTGCCTGGAACTCAGGCACCGGGGAGCTGTTTTTT. Its protein is CAWNSGTGELFF.

CDR3 loop: CASSPRQGGVYNEQFF. The CDR3 region has the DNA TGTGCCAGCAGCCCCCGGCAGGGGGGGGTTTACAATGAGCAGTTCTTC. The chain employs TRBV11-2 and TRBJ2-1, with D tentatively TRBD1 or TRBD2 (7 bases each). The CDR3 has 16 amino acids. CDR1 and CDR2 from the germline V gene are SGHAT and FQNNGV. Trimming pared 5 bases from V and 4 bases from J, leaving 18 bases between.

The CDR3 is CASTTGGATNYGYTF. In DNA, the CDR3 is TGTGCCAGCACGACAGGGGGCGCGACCAACTATGGCTACACCTTC. The V gene is TRBV2, the J gene TRBJ1-2, with 10 bases matching TRBD1. Germline trimming cut 7 bases from V and 2 bases from J; bases unmatched to any gene: 7. This CDR3 has 15 amino acids. Germline V gene data show CDR1 as SNHLY and CDR2 as FYNNEI.

The chain has TRBV25-1 and TRBJ2-5, with TRBD2 identical over 11 bases. The CDR3 has 16 residues. V trimming: 1 base; J trimming: 4 bases; junction bases outside the gene matches: 5. CDR1 MGHDK and CDR2 SYGVNS come from the germline V gene. CDR3 residues: CASSELTSGVGETQYF. CDR3 nucleotides: TGTGCCAGCAGTGAATTGACTAGCGGGGTGGGAGAGACCCAGTACTTC.

The V and J genes are TRBV7-6 and TRBJ2-5, with D maybe TRBD2 (5 bases). Germline V gene lookup returns CDR1 SGHVS and CDR2 FNYEAQ. The ends were cut back, 1 base at V and 7 bases at J, with 10 bases in the middle. The CDR3 is 13 residues long. In DNA, the CDR3 is TGTGCCAGCAGCTTAGGGAATGAGGGGACCCAGTACTTC. It translates to CASSLGNEGTQYF.

This chain joins TRBV30 and TRBJ1-1; D ambiguous. The CDR3 runs 13 residues. Germline V gene data show CDR1 as GTSNPN and CDR2 as SVGIG (reference sequence). V lost 0 bases and J lost 5, with 10 bases in between. The CDR3 here is CAWSVQGFTEAFF. As DNA, the CDR3 is TGTGCCTGGAGTGTACAAGGGTTTACTGAAGCTTTCTTT.

In its sample, this clone was seen once. This chain joins TRBV2 and TRBJ1-2; possibly TRBD1 for D (5 bases). V was pared by 4 bases and J by 8 bases, with 23 bases between. CDR1 SNHLY and CDR2 FYNNEI come from the germline V gene. This CDR3 has 16 amino acids. The CDR3 loop is CASSASLSAAGRGYTF. CDR3 nucleotides: TGTGCCAGCAGTGCGTCTCTATCGGCGGCAGGGCGAGGCTACACCTTC.

The chain has TRBV2 and TRBJ1-2, with a tentative D call TRBD1 (6 bases). Trimming shortened V by 6 bases and J by 7 bases, and 15 bases separated the two germline ends. Germline V gene data show CDR1 as SNHLY and CDR2 as FYNNEI. The CDR3 is made up of 13 amino acids. CDR3 amino acids: CASRDDRLAGYTF. In DNA form, the CDR3 reads TGTGCCAGCAGGGATGACAGGTTGGCTGGCTACACCTTC.

The V and J genes are TRBV30 and TRBJ1-1; TRBD1 is a possible D gene (5 bases). This CDR3 has 14 residues. From germline, CDR1 is GTSNPN and CDR2 SVGIG (reference sequence). Trimming removed 2 bases at V and 3 bases at J, with 13 bases between. In DNA, the CDR3 is TGTGCCTGGAGTCGCAGGGCGCGGGACACTGAAGCTTTCTTT. This encodes CAWSRRARDTEAFF.

This clone was found a few times. The chain employs TRBV18 and TRBJ2-1; D unresolved. This CDR3 comprises 13 residues. The germline CDR1 and CDR2 sequences are KGHSH and LQKENI. Trimming left V 5 bases short and J 7 bases short, with 12 bases between. The CDR3 is CASSADRKNEQFF. The CDR3 DNA sequence: TGTGCCAGCTCAGCGGACCGGAAGAATGAGCAGTTCTTC.

V is TRBV30 and J is TRBJ1-1; no clear D gene. The CDR3 contains 14 residues. With 2 bases removed from V and 3 bases from J, the gap between germline ends came to 13 bases. Germline V gives CDR1 GTSNPN, CDR2 SVGIG (reference sequence). The CDR3, as DNA: TGTGCCTGGAGTACCGGACGGCTTGACACTGAAGCTTTCTTT. Translated, it gives CAWSTGRLDTEAFF. Complete variable domain (other parts from reference TRBV30 and TRBJ1-1): SQTIHQWPATLVQPVGSPLSLECTVEGTSNPNLYWYRQAAGRGLQLLFYSVGIGQISSEVPQNLSASRPQDRQFILSSKKLLLSDSGFYLCAWSTGRLDTEAFFGQGTRLTVV.

This clone showed up just a few times. V and J are TRBV28 and TRBJ2-4; 13 nucleotides agree with TRBD2. CDR1 is MDHEN, CDR2 SYDVKM, per germline. The ends lost 6 bases at V and 9 bases at J; junction bases unmatched: 8. This CDR3 spans 15 amino acids. In DNA, the CDR3 is TGTGCCAGCAGCTTACTAGCGGGGGGGCGTGGCATTCAGTACTTC. Translation: CASSLLAGGRGIQYF.

This rearrangement joins TRBV4-1 to TRBJ2-3, with TRBD2 matching 9 bases. The germline V gene encodes CDR1 MGHRA and CDR2 YSYEKL. This CDR3 region has 17 residues. J was trimmed by 5 bases and V by 1 base; bases with no gene match: 10. Here the CDR3 DNA reads TGCGCCAGCAGCCAAGTTAGTAGGCGGGGGGGTGGAGATACGCAGTATTTT. Translating it yields CASSQVSRRGGGDTQYF.

The V gene is TRBV29-1, the J gene TRBJ1-1; the D is unclear. Trimming shortened V by 4 bases and J by 5 bases, and 17 bases separated the two germline ends. Germline V gene sequence: CDR1 SQVTM, CDR2 ANQGSEA. There are 14 residues in the CDR3. The CDR3 region is CSVGGTASGTEAFF. The CDR3, as DNA: TGCAGCGTTGGTGGTACAGCTAGTGGGACTGAAGCTTTCTTT.

This clone was picked up one time. V usage is TRBV29-1 and J usage is TRBJ2-5, with a weak D call TRBD1 (7 bases). CDR3 length equals 15 residues. V was shortened by 3 bases and J by 4 bases, with 18 bases between the two germline ends. Per germline, CDR1 SQVTM and CDR2 ANQGSEA. The CDR3 sequence is CSVDRRGHGGETQYF. DNA for the CDR3: TGCAGCGTTGACCGGAGGGGGCATGGTGGAGAGACCCAGTACTTC.

The rearrangement joins TRBV4-2 to TRBJ1-2, with D possibly TRBD1 on 5 matching bases. The CDR3 is made up of 15 amino acids. The V gene's germline CDR1 is LGHNA and CDR2 YNFKEQ. Trimming left V 1 base short and J 2 bases short, with 11 bases between. CDR3 sequence reads: CASSQAGQRNYGYTF. In nucleotides, the CDR3 is TGTGCCAGCAGCCAAGCAGGGCAACGAAACTATGGCTACACCTTC.

V usage is TRBV30 and J usage is TRBJ2-7; no clear D. V shed 0 bases and J shed 0 bases, with 9 bases lying between them. The CDR3 is made up of 14 amino acids. CDR1 is GTSNPN and CDR2 is SVGIG in the germline V gene (reference sequence). CDR3 amino acids: CAWSVEGFSYEQYF. The CDR3 coding sequence is TGTGCCTGGAGTGTAGAAGGGTTCTCCTACGAGCAGTACTTC.

The chain carries TRBV7-9 and TRBJ2-1; TRBD2 matches at 7 bases. V lost 3 bases, J lost 10 bases, and 9 bases stayed unmatched. The CDR3 covers 14 residues. The germline V gene has CDR1 SEHNR and CDR2 FQNEAQ (reference sequence). This CDR3 reads CASSFKGREGEQFF. CDR3 nucleotides: TGTGCCAGCAGCTTTAAAGGGAGGGAGGGAGAGCAGTTCTTC.

In its sample, this clone was seen a few times. This sequence joins TRBV2 and TRBJ1-5; the D gene is possibly TRBD1 (6 bases). V lost 6 bases to trimming and J lost 1 base, with 10 bases between them. This CDR3 is 14 amino acids long. CDR1 SNHLY and CDR2 FYNNEI come from the germline V gene. The CDR3 DNA is TGTGCCAGCAGCTGGACAGTAAGCAATCAGCCCCAGCATTTT. This codes for CASSWTVSNQPQHF.

V is TRBV7-8 and J is TRBJ2-3; 7 nucleotides line up with TRBD2. Germline assignment: CDR1 SGHVS and CDR2 FQNEAQ. CDR3 length: 13 amino acids. With 1 base clipped from V and 9 bases from J, the junction kept 4 bases outside the gene matches. As DNA, the CDR3 is TGTGCCAGCAGCTTAGAACGGCGGGGGACGCAGTATTTT. Translated: CASSLERRGTQYF. Looking up the rest from reference TRBV7-8 and TRBJ2-3 gives the full variable domain: GAGVSQSPRYKVAKRGQDVALRCDPISGHVSLFWYQQALGQGPEFLTYFQNEAQLDKSGLPSDRFFAERPEGSVSTLKIQRTQQEDSAVYLCASSLERRGTQYFGPGTRLTVL.

In this sample, this clone turned up once. The chain uses TRBV2 and TRBJ1-2, with 9 bases fitting TRBD1. This CDR3 is built from 14 residues. With V trimmed by 4 bases and J by 5 bases, 5 bases remained unmatched. Germline lookup yields CDR1 SNHLY and CDR2 FYNNEI. The CDR3 here is CASSVLGTGYGYTF. CDR3 DNA sequence: TGTGCCAGCAGTGTATTGGGGACAGGGTATGGCTACACCTTC.

This CDR3 reads CASSLPNRPGLARNEQFF. CDR3 nucleotide sequence: TGTGCCAGCAGCCTACCCAACCGACCGGGACTAGCGCGCAATGAGCAGTTCTTC. The chain recombines TRBV14 with TRBJ2-1; TRBD2 aligns across 10 bases. The CDR3 spans 18 residues. Germline CDR1 SGHDN, CDR2 FVKESK. V lost 4 bases, J lost 6 bases, and 15 bases stayed unmatched.

This chain uses TRBV30 with TRBJ2-3; D may correspond to TRBD1 or TRBD2 (5 bases each). Trimming took 3 bases from V and 3 from J, leaving 10 bases between them. Germline V gives CDR1 GTSNPN, CDR2 SVGIG (reference sequence). The CDR3 covers 13 residues. The CDR3 nucleotides read TGTGCCTGGAGCCCGGGGCAGACAGATACGCAGTATTTT. Translated, it gives CAWSPGQTDTQYF.

The chain employs TRBV15 and TRBJ2-7; no reliable D call. Germline CDR1 and CDR2: LNHNV and YYDKDF (reference sequence). The V end was cut by 2 bases, the J end by 7 bases, with 12 bases between. The CDR3 length is 13 residues. The CDR3 sequence: CATSRPTGGEQYF. As DNA, the CDR3 is TGTGCCACCAGCAGACCGACCGGTGGGGAGCAGTACTTC.